This T cell receptor beta chain was observed in a study of control samples from healthy donors and cancer patients. Produced via immunoSEQ multiplex PCR; TCRdb's table is partial and in-frame only. The repertoire includes some 79,000 clones, approximately 91% of them detected once, and roughly 6.7% sits in the top ten. From germline, CDR1 is KGHSH and CDR2 LQKENI. The CDR3 consists of 14 residues. The V end lost 3 bases, the J end lost 3 bases, and 11 bases lay between the germline ends. The chain couples TRBV18 to TRBJ1-1, with D possibly TRBD1 on 6 matching bases. Sequencing was done on a sample of blood. This clonotype originated in a man aged 50 to 59 in good health. CDR3: CASSPGRGDTEAFF. The CDR3 DNA is TGTGCCAGCTCACCGGGCAGGGGTGACACTGAAGCTTTCTTT.